These 18 T cell receptor beta chains share one sample of origin, sequenced in a study of cytomegalovirus exposure and HLA in healthy donors. The study ran its PCR with 60 Vbeta and 13 Jbeta primers. This table comes from immunoSEQ multiplex PCR, and its TCRdb copy is limited to in-frame clones, with some not included. The repertoire holds 180,000 or so clones, with roughly four fifths as singletons. Material: PBMCs. These receptors all stem from a woman between 50 and 59 years old in good health and CMV-seropositive.

The V gene is TRBV4-1, the J gene TRBJ1-1; possible D gene TRBD1, 5 bases. Trimming removed 0 bases from V and 0 bases from J, with 8 bases in between. The CDR3 contains 15 residues. Germline V gene data show CDR1 as MGHRA and CDR2 as YSYEKL. Written as DNA, the CDR3 is TGCGCCAGCAGCCAAGAGTCAGGGATGAACACTGAAGCTTTCTTT. Its protein is CASSQESGMNTEAFF.

A word on this clone: One junction end disagrees with the germline gene, perhaps due to a read error. The rearrangement joins TRBV29-1 to TRBJ2-2, with a tentative D call TRBD1 (6 bases). Germline-derived CDR1 and CDR2 are SQVTM and ANQGSEA. This CDR3 spans 15 amino acids. CDR3 in DNA: TGCAGCGGTGCCGTGGGGGCAGGGAACTCCGGGGAGCTGTTTTTT. Translated: CSGAVGAGNSGELFF.

The chain links TRBV7-9 to TRBJ2-7; TRBD1 aligns across 9 bases. This CDR3 region has 15 residues. The germline CDR1 and CDR2 sequences are SEHNR and FQNEAQ (reference sequence). V dropped 6 bases and J dropped 5; count of bases not matched to a gene: 11. The CDR3 DNA is TGTGCCAGCAGTTACCCCGGGACAGGGATCCACGAGCAGTACTTC. Translated: CASSYPGTGIHEQYF.

The sample holds a few counts of this clone. V usage is TRBV7-8 and J usage is TRBJ2-7; D is ambiguous. The CDR3 sequence is 12 residues long. Trimming took 5 bases from V and 5 from J, leaving 10 bases between them. Germline V lookup: CDR1 SGHVS, CDR2 FQNEAQ. This chain's CDR3 is CASSPTSDEQYF. The CDR3 bases are TGTGCCAGCAGCCCAACCAGCGACGAGCAGTACTTC.

The chain carries TRBV5-4 and TRBJ1-3; TRBD1 is a possible D gene (6 bases). The CDR3 has 14 amino acids. V was shortened by 4 bases and J by 2 bases, with 10 bases between the two germline ends. The germline V gene encodes CDR1 SGHNT and CDR2 YYREEE (reference sequence). This CDR3 reads CASSVRDTGNTIYF. CDR3 bases: TGTGCCAGCAGCGTCCGGGACACTGGAAACACCATATATTTT.

The genes are TRBV6-6 and TRBJ2-5; no clear D gene. This CDR3 has 12 residues. The V and J ends lost 1 base and 5 bases respectively, with 5 bases between them. Germline CDR1 and CDR2: MNHNY and SVGAGI (reference sequence). The CDR3 sequence is CASSYFSETQYF. Here the CDR3 DNA reads TGTGCCAGCAGTTACTTCTCGGAGACCCAGTACTTC.

This clone was seen only once. J is TRBJ2-5 and V is TRBV10-3; TRBD1 matches 9 bases. After removal of 7 bases from V and 5 bases from J, the junction contained 8 bases not matched to a gene. This CDR3 has 14 amino acids. Per germline, CDR1 ENHRY and CDR2 SYGVKD. CDR3 nucleotide sequence: TGTGCCATCACCGCGGACAGGGGTGGTGAGACCCAGTACTTC. Its protein is CAITADRGGETQYF.

The chain has TRBV5-8 and TRBJ2-1; 9 bases line up with TRBD1. V lost 2 bases to trimming and J lost 3 bases; unmatched junction nucleotides: 9. CDR3 size: 17 residues. In germline, CDR1 is SGHTS, CDR2 YDEGEE. CDR3 residues: CASSFLHRDRDYNEQFF. The CDR3 DNA reads TGTGCCAGCAGCTTCCTCCACCGGGACAGGGACTACAATGAGCAGTTCTTC.

This clone was counted once. The rearrangement uses TRBV15 and TRBJ2-3; 9 bases align to TRBD2. V shed 0 bases and J 6 bases; nucleotides not matched to a gene: 4. The V gene's germline CDR1 is LNHNV and CDR2 YYDKDF (reference sequence). CDR3 length: 15 residues. CDR3 amino acids: CATSRDKSGRDTQYF. The CDR3 coding sequence is TGTGCCACCAGCAGAGATAAAAGCGGGAGGGATACGCAGTATTTT.

This chain links TRBV5-1 with TRBJ2-7, with D perhaps matching TRBD2 (7 bases). Germline V gives CDR1 SGHRS, CDR2 YFSETQ. V lost 7 bases and J lost 0, with 14 bases in between. The CDR3 is made up of 14 amino acids. This chain's CDR3 is CASGEGGLSYEQYF. For the CDR3, the DNA is TGCGCCAGCGGGGAGGGGGGTCTCTCCTACGAGCAGTACTTC.

The genes are TRBV7-6 and TRBJ2-2; the match to TRBD2 covers 8 bases. The germline CDR1 and CDR2 sequences are SGHVS and FNYEAQ. The trim removed 5 bases at V and 4 bases at J, leaving 12 bases unmatched. The CDR3 extends over 17 amino acids. This CDR3 is CASSASPGTRLTGELFF. The CDR3 coding sequence is TGTGCCAGCAGCGCGAGCCCTGGGACTAGGCTCACCGGGGAGCTGTTTTTT. Together with reference TRBV7-6 and TRBJ2-2, the CDR3 gives the full variable domain: GAGVSQSPRYKVTKRGQDVALRCDPISGHVSLYWYRQALGQGPEFLTYFNYEAQQDKSGLPNDRFSAERPEGSISTLTIQRTEQRDSAMYRCASSASPGTRLTGELFFGEGSRLTVL.

The V call is TRBV6-1, the J call TRBJ1-5; 7 bases map to TRBD1. With 3 bases clipped from V and 1 base from J, the junction kept 15 bases outside the gene matches. The CDR3 runs to 19 residues. Germline CDR1 is MNHNS and CDR2 is SASEGT. CDR3 coding DNA: TGTGCCAGCAGTGAGTTAACAAGGGGGCGGTTTTTAAGCAATCAGCCCCAGCATTTT. It specifies CASSELTRGRFLSNQPQHF.

This clone was seen a handful of times. The gene calls are TRBV5-4 and TRBJ2-6; D may be TRBD1 (6 bases). This CDR3 spans 14 amino acids. V lost 5 bases and J 4 bases, leaving 10 bases between the germline ends. Per the germline V gene, CDR1 is SGHNT and CDR2 is YYREEE (reference sequence). The CDR3 here is CASRTGTGANVLTF. In DNA, the CDR3 is TGTGCCAGCAGAACAGGGACCGGGGCCAACGTCCTGACTTTC.

V gene TRBV10-3 combines with J gene TRBJ1-2; 8 bases line up with TRBD1. This CDR3 spans 13 amino acids. The V gene end was trimmed by 11 bases and the J gene end by 6 bases; junction bases not matched to a gene: 11. The germline V gene encodes CDR1 ENHRY and CDR2 SYGVKD. The CDR3 bases are TGTGCCTCACAGGGGGGCCAGTGGAATGGCTACACCTTC. As protein: CASQGGQWNGYTF.

The genes are TRBV5-4 and TRBJ1-1, with D hard to call. The germline CDR1 and CDR2 sequences are SGHNT and YYREEE (reference sequence). V was shortened by 4 bases and J by 1 base, with 11 bases between the two germline ends. The CDR3 runs 14 residues. CDR3 bases: TGTGCCAGCAGCCCCCTCCGGGAGAACACTGAAGCTTTCTTT. It codes for CASSPLRENTEAFF.

The chain couples TRBV10-1 to TRBJ2-1, with 7 bases that match TRBD2. V lost 1 base and J lost 0; bases outside the gene matches: 3. In germline, CDR1 is WNHNN, CDR2 SYGVQD (reference sequence). This CDR3 spans 16 amino acids. CDR3 protein: CASSEWEGSSYNEQFF. CDR3 nucleotide sequence: TGCGCCAGCAGTGAGTGGGAGGGAAGCTCCTACAATGAGCAGTTCTTC.

The genes are TRBV5-1 and TRBJ2-1; D unclear. V dropped 0 bases and J dropped 5 bases, with 6 bases sitting between them. Germline V CDR1 and CDR2: SGHRS, YFSETQ. This CDR3 comprises 13 residues. In nucleotides, the CDR3 is TGCGCCAGCAGCTTGGACTTTAACAATGAGCAGTTCTTC. Its protein product is CASSLDFNNEQFF.

This chain connects TRBV19 to TRBJ2-2; 10 nucleotides agree with TRBD1. CDR1 LNHDA and CDR2 SQIVND come from the germline V gene (reference sequence). There are 16 residues in the CDR3. J gave up 1 base and V 5 bases, and 4 bases lay outside the gene matches. The chain's CDR3 is CASSPWTGGNTGELFF. The CDR3 bases are TGTGCCAGTAGTCCATGGACAGGGGGGAACACCGGGGAGCTGTTTTTT.